This TCR beta chain was sequenced in a study of T-cell reconstitution after alpha-beta-depleted transplantation in children. CDR3 length equals 14 residues. In germline, CDR1 is SGHVS, CDR2 FNYEAQ. Trimming stripped 5 bases from V and 4 bases from J, with 12 bases between. It was with unique molecular identifiers that the TCRbeta library was prepared. Each CDR3 protein gets one entry after TCRdb re-called the PCR reads with MiXCR. The sample records 400,000 to 500,000 distinct CDR3 sequences, under 13% being singletons. This clonotype was found many times. V is TRBV7-6 and J is TRBJ2-1; D is perhaps TRBD2 (6 bases). The receptor was isolated from a human donor who donated a stem cell graft to a child with acute myeloid leukemia. Material: PBMCs from the stem cell graft donor, obtained from the stem cell graft. The CDR3, as DNA: TGTGCCAGCAGCCAAAGTGGGGGGTACAATGAGCAGTTCTTC. It codes for CASSQSGGYNEQFF.